This T cell receptor (beta chain) was retrieved from a study of beta chain features in type 1 diabetes. Study-level findings and limits: Among type 1 diabetes patients, VDJ junctions had fewer insertions and more deletions.

V lost 3 bases and J 6 bases, leaving 9 bases between the germline ends. Germline V gene lookup returns CDR1 SGDLS and CDR2 YYNGEE. The CDR3 runs 13 residues. The sample holds a few counts of this clone. The antigen remains unidentified. Expressed TCRB transcripts were sequenced, since all the RNA that had been isolated was reverse transcribed. Data came from immunoSEQ multiplex PCR; TCRdb stores just in-frame clones and leaves some out. The repertoire consists of about 250,000 clones, with roughly 13% occurring once and the leading ten covering around 0.025%. The clonotype was recovered from a middle-aged woman in good health. Source material: naive CD4+ T cells from blood. The J gene is TRBJ1-4, the V gene TRBV9; no reliable D call. This CDR3 is CASSGSGHEKLFF. CDR3 DNA sequence: TGTGCCAGCAGCGGCAGCGGTCATGAAAAACTGTTTTTT.